This entry concerns a single T cell receptor beta chain. The source of the sample is a study of control samples from healthy donors and cancer patients. Germline lookup yields CDR1 ENHRY and CDR2 SYGVKD. The CDR3 is 15 amino acids. Trimming took 4 bases from V and 0 from J, leaving 12 bases between them. TCRdb's copy holds only in-frame clones and misses some; the assay was immunoSEQ multiplex PCR. The sample consists of about 140,000 clones, about 90% of them appearing once. The receptor comes from a young man in good health. The sequenced material came from blood. The chain links TRBV10-3 to TRBJ1-1; TRBD1 might be the D (6 bases). As DNA, the CDR3 is TGTGCCATCAGTGGAGGACAGTTCATGAACACTGAAGCTTTCTTT. This gives the protein CAISGGQFMNTEAFF.